These T cell receptor beta chains were read from a single sample in a study of cytomegalovirus exposure and HLA in healthy donors. Libraries were prepared by immunoSEQ multiplex PCR; TCRdb keeps only in-frame clonotypes and omits some of them. Its table records about 150,000 clones. The sample was PBMCs. These receptors came from a woman aged 45-60 years in good health and CMV-seronegative. CDR3s include the opening cysteine and the closing phenylalanine or tryptophan. The D gene is left open where the match is weak.

d_gene	j_gene	v_gene	CDR3aa	CDR3nt
NA	TRBJ1-2	TRBV6-6	CASSYNQGLLYGYTF	TGTGCCAGCAGTTATAATCAGGGGCTTCTCTATGGCTACACCTTC
NA	TRBJ2-1	TRBV30	CAWSPYNEQFF	TGTGCCTGGAGTCCTTACAATGAGCAGTTCTTC
NA	TRBJ2-3	TRBV5-1	CASSSTGDTDTQYF	TGCGCCAGCAGCTCGACAGGAGACACAGATACGCAGTATTTT
TRBD1	TRBJ1-2	TRBV29-1	CSVGDRGVDGYTF	TGCAGCGTTGGGGACAGAGGGGTCGATGGCTACACCTTC
NA	TRBJ1-2	TRBV10-3	CAISEPRGRGTGYTF	TGTGCCATCAGTGAGCCTCGCGGCCGGGGTACAGGCTACACCTTC
NA	TRBJ1-5	TRBV5-5	CASSLGISNQPQHF	TGTGCCAGCAGCTTGGGTATTAGCAATCAGCCCCAGCATTTT
TRBD2	TRBJ2-5	TRBV28	CASTGSGRWQETQYF	TGTGCCAGCACCGGGAGCGGGAGGTGGCAAGAGACCCAGTACTTC
NA	TRBJ1-4	TRBV7-9	CASSLGTVGEKLFF	TGTGCCAGCAGCTTAGGGACAGTCGGTGAAAAACTGTTTTTT
TRBD2	TRBJ2-3	TRBV2	CASSGGGRGADTQYF	TGTGCCAGCAGTGGGGGCGGGAGAGGGGCAGATACGCAGTATTTT
NA	TRBJ1-5	TRBV6-1	CATLGPGPQHF	TGTGCCACCCTAGGTCCGGGGCCCCAGCATTTT
TRBD1	TRBJ2-5	TRBV5-1	CASSSSGTGKETQYF	TGCGCCAGCAGCTCCTCCGGGACAGGGAAAGAGACCCAGTACTTC
NA	TRBJ2-7	TRBV6-5	CASSYPGGYEQYF	TGTGCCAGCAGTTACCCCGGAGGATACGAGCAGTACTTC
TRBD1	TRBJ1-2	TRBV7-3	CASSPNNRDRGGGYTF	TGTGCCAGCAGCCCCAACAACCGGGACAGGGGAGGAGGCTACACCTTC
TRBD1	TRBJ1-1	TRBV6-5	CASSRDRVATEAFF	TGTGCCAGCAGCCGTGACAGGGTGGCCACTGAAGCTTTCTTT